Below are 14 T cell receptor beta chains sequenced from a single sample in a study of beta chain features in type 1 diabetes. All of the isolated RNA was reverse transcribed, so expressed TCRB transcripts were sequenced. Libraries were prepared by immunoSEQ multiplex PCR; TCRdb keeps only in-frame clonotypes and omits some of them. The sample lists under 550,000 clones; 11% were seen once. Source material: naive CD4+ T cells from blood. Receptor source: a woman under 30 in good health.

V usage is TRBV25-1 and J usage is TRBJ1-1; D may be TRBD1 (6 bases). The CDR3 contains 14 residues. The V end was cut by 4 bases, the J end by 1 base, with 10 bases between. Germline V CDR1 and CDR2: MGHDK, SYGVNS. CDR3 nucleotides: TGTGCCAGCAGTGTCTCCAGGGGGAACACTGAAGCTTTCTTT. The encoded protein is CASSVSRGNTEAFF. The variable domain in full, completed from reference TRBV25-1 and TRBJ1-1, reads EADIYQTPRYLVIGTGKKITLECSQTMGHDKMYWYQQDPGMELHLIHYSYGVNSTEKGDLSSESTVSRIRTEHFPLTLESARPSHTSQYLCASSVSRGNTEAFFGQGTRLTVV.

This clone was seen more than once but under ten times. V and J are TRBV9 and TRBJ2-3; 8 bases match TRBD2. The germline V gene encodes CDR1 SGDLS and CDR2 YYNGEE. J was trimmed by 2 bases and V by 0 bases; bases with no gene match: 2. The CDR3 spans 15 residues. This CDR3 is CASSVAGGLTDTQYF. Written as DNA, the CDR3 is TGTGCCAGCAGCGTAGCGGGGGGGCTCACAGATACGCAGTATTTT.

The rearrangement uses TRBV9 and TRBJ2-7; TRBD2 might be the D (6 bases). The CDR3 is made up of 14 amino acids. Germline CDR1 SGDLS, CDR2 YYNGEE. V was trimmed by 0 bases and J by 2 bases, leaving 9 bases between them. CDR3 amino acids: CASSVEGTPYEQYF. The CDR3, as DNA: TGTGCCAGCAGCGTAGAGGGGACTCCCTACGAGCAGTACTTC.

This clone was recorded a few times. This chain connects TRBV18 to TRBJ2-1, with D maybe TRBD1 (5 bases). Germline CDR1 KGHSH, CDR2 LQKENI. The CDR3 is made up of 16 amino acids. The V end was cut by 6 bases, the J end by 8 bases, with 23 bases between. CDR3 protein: CASSQNVLDRGYEQFF. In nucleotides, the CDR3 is TGTGCCAGCTCTCAAAACGTTTTAGACAGAGGCTATGAGCAGTTCTTC.

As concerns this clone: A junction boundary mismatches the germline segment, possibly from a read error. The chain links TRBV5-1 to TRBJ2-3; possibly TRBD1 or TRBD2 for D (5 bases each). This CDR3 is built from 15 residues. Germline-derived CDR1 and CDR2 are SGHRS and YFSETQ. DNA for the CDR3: TGCGCCAGCAGGTTGGGACGGAGTAGCACAGATACGCAGTATTTT. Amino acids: CASRLGRSSTDTQYF.

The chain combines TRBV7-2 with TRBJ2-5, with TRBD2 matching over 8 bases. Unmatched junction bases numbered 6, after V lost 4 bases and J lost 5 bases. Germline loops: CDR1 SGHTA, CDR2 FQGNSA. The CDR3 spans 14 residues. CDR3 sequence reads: CASSYGRGVETQYF. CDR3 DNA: TGTGCCAGCAGCTACGGGAGGGGCGTGGAGACCCAGTACTTC. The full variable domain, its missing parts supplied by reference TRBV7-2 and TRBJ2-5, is GAGVSQSPSNKVTEKGKDVELRCDPISGHTALYWYRQSLGQGLEFLIYFQGNSAPDKSGLPSDRFSAERTGGSVSTLTIQRTQQEDSAVYLCASSYGRGVETQYFGPGTRLLVL.

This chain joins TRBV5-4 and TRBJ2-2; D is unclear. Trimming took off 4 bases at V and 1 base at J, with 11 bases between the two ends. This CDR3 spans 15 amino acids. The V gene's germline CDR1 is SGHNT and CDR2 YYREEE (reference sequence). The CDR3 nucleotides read TGTGCCAGCAGCCCAGACGGAATGAACACCGGGGAGCTGTTTTTT. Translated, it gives CASSPDGMNTGELFF. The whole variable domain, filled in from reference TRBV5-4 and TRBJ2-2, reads ETGVTQSPTHLIKTRGQQVTLRCSSQSGHNTVSWYQQALGQGPQFIFQYYREEENGRGNFPPRFSGLQFPNYSSELNVNALELDDSALYLCASSPDGMNTGELFFGEGSRLTVL.

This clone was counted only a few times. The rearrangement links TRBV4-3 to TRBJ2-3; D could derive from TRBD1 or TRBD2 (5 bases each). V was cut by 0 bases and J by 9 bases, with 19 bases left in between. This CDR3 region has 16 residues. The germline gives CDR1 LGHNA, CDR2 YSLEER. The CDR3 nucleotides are TGCGCCAGCAGCCAAGATAAGGGACGCAGTCCGGGGACGCAGTATTTT. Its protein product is CASSQDKGRSPGTQYF.

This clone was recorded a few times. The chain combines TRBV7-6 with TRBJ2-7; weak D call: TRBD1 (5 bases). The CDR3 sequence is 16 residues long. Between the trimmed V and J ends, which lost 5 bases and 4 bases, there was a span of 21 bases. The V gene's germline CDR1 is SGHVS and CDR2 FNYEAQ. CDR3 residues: CASSPIRGRAMYEQYF. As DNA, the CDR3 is TGTGCCAGCAGCCCTATTAGGGGCAGGGCCATGTACGAGCAGTACTTC.

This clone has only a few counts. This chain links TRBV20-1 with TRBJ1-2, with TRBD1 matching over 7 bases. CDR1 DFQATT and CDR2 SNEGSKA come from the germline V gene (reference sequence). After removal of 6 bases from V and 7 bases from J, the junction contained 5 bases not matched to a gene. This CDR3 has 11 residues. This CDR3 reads CSAVDRVGYTF. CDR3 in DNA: TGCAGTGCCGTAGACAGGGTTGGCTACACCTTC.

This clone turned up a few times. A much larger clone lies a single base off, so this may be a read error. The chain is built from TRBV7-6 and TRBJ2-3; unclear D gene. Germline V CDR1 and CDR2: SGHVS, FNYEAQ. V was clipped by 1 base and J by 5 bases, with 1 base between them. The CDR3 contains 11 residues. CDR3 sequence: CASSLVDTQYF. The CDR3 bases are TGTGCCAGCAGCTTAGTAGATACGCAGTATTTT.

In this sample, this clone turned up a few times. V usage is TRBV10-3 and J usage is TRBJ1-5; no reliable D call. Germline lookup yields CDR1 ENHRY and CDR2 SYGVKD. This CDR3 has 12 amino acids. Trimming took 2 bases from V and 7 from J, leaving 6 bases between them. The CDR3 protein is CAISEEPQPQHF. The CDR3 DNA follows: TGTGCCATCAGTGAGGAGCCGCAGCCCCAGCATTTT.

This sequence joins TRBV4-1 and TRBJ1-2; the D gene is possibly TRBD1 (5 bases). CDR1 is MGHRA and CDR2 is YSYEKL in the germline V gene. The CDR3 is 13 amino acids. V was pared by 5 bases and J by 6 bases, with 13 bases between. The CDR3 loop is CASSETRGHGYTF. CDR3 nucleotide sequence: TGCGCCAGCAGCGAAACGAGGGGCCATGGCTACACCTTC.

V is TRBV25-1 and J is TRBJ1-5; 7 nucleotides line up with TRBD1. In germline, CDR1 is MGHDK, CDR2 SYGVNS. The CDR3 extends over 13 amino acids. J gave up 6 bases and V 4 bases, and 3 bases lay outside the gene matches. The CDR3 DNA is TGTGCCAGCAGTGGACAGGGAGGTCAGCCCCAGCATTTT. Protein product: CASSGQGGQPQHF.